The clone carrying this TCR beta chain was counted a single time. This entry comes from a study of blood T cell repertoires in COVID-19. The CDR3 covers 15 residues. With V trimmed by 1 base and J by 4 bases, 4 bases remained unmatched. Germline V gene data show CDR1 as SGHNT and CDR2 as YENEEA. Measured with immunoSEQ multiplex PCR; TCRdb has only the in-frame clones, and not every one. This table holds approximately 210,000 clones, 80% to 90% found once. Sequenced sample: peripheral blood. The chain couples TRBV11-3 to TRBJ1-2, with 9 nucleotides matching TRBD1. This receptor was obtained from a woman in her thirties or forties with active or convalescent COVID-19. The DNA for the CDR3 is TGTGCCAGCAGCTTAGCCGGGGACAGGGCCTATGGCTACACCTTC. As protein: CASSLAGDRAYGYTF. The complete variable domain, with remaining parts taken from reference TRBV11-3 and TRBJ1-2, reads EAGVVQSPRYKIIEKKQPVAFWCNPISGHNTLYWYLQNLGQGPELLIRYENEEAVDDSQLPKDRFSAERLKGVDSTLKIQPAELGDSAVYLCASSLAGDRAYGYTFGSGTRLTVV.